Shown below are 16 T cell receptor beta chains from a single sample sequenced in a study of T cells in localized non-small cell lung cancer. The data were produced by immunoSEQ multiplex PCR, yet TCRdb's version contains in-frame clones alone and is incomplete. This sample carries approximately 1,000 clones, roughly a fifth of them seen once, and the ten largest clones take 22%. The material was normal lung tissue next to the tumor, obtained before any cancer treatment. These receptors were taken from a male donor at least 60 years old with stage II lung adenocarcinoma.

This clone is medium-sized (0.01 to 0.1%) within its sample. This rearrangement joins TRBV11-3 to TRBJ1-5; TRBD1 is a possible D gene (5 bases). Trimming removed 2 bases from V and 1 base from J, with 9 bases in between. Germline loops: CDR1 SGHNT, CDR2 YENEEA. This CDR3 contains 15 residues. Here the CDR3 reads CASSLLQGSNQPQHF. The DNA for the CDR3 is TGTGCCAGCAGCTTACTGCAGGGAAGCAATCAGCCCCAGCATTTT.

A few counts support this clone. This chain joins TRBV28 and TRBJ2-1, with 7 nucleotides matching TRBD2. From germline, CDR1 is MDHEN and CDR2 SYDVKM. This CDR3 is 18 amino acids long. V was clipped by 1 base and J by 5 bases; unmatched bases: 14. The CDR3, as DNA: TGTGCCAGCAGTTTATTCACCTCACTAGCGTACCTCCACAATGAGCAGTTCTTC. Protein product: CASSLFTSLAYLHNEQFF.

V gene TRBV9 combines with J gene TRBJ2-3; TRBD2 agrees at 7 bases. The CDR3 totals 16 residues. Per germline, CDR1 SGDLS and CDR2 YYNGEE. After removal of 4 bases from V and 0 bases from J, the junction contained 8 bases not matched to a gene. The CDR3 DNA sequence: TGTGCCAGCAGCCCGGCGACTAGCAGCAGCACAGATACGCAGTATTTT. It yields the protein CASSPATSSSTDTQYF.

This clone showed up just a few times. This chain joins TRBV6-8 and TRBJ1-2, with D tentatively TRBD1 (6 bases). Germline-derived CDR1 and CDR2 are MNHGY and SAAAGT. There are 13 residues in the CDR3. Trimming shortened V by 5 bases and J by 6 bases, and 13 bases separated the two germline ends. CDR3 coding DNA: TGTGCCAGCAGTCAACAGGGAGGGGATGGCTACACCTTC. It specifies CASSQQGGDGYTF.

This clone showed up just a few times. V gene TRBV9 combines with J gene TRBJ2-7; D tentatively fits TRBD1 or TRBD2 (6 bases each). The V gene's germline CDR1 is SGDLS and CDR2 YYNGEE. The CDR3 extends over 12 amino acids. Trimming cost V 4 bases and J 6 bases, with 11 bases left between them. CDR3 in amino acids: CASSYPGAEQYF. The CDR3, as DNA: TGTGCCAGCAGCTACCCGGGGGCCGAGCAGTACTTC.

In its sample, this clone was seen a few times. This sequence joins TRBV5-1 and TRBJ2-7; D is perhaps TRBD1 (6 bases). The CDR3 is made up of 17 amino acids. V was pared by 0 bases and J by 3 bases, with 19 bases between. CDR1 SGHRS and CDR2 YFSETQ come from the germline V gene. DNA for the CDR3: TGCGCCAGCAGCTTGGGGGGTTTGGACAGCGGAAACTACGAGCAGTACTTC. Protein sequence: CASSLGGLDSGNYEQYF.

The chain is built from TRBV11-3 and TRBJ2-7; D is perhaps TRBD2 (6 bases). Germline V lookup: CDR1 SGHNT, CDR2 YENEEA. Trimming left V 5 bases short and J 3 bases short, with 23 bases between. The CDR3 spans 17 residues. CDR3 sequence reads: CASSTAAASGEVYEQYF. The CDR3 coding sequence is TGTGCCAGCAGCACGGCCGCCGCCTCCGGGGAGGTCTACGAGCAGTACTTC.

In its sample, this clone was seen a few times. The rearrangement joins TRBV1 to TRBJ2-5; the table's D call, TRBD1, has no DNA check behind it. TRBV1 is deemed a pseudogene. The CDR3 has 17 amino acids. The CDR3 DNA follows: TGCGCCAGCAGCCAGAGCTCCGAGGGGGCTTCACAAGAGACCCAGTACTTC. Translated: CASSQSSEGASQETQYF.

The rearrangement joins TRBV5-1 to TRBJ2-7; D is possibly TRBD1 or TRBD2 (5 bases each). The germline V and J ends were trimmed by 0 bases and 2 bases, with 15 bases remaining between them. The CDR3 spans 16 residues. Looked up from germline, CDR1 is SGHRS and CDR2 is YFSETQ. CDR3 in amino acids: CASSLATGTLAYEQYF. The CDR3 DNA reads as TGCGCCAGCAGCTTGGCCACCGGGACCTTGGCCTACGAGCAGTACTTC.

By share, this clone ranks as medium-sized (0.01 to 0.1%). The V and J genes are TRBV11-3 and TRBJ2-2; 8 bases agree with TRBD1. The CDR3 contains 18 residues. J was trimmed by 0 bases and V by 0 bases; bases with no gene match: 6. Germline V gene data show CDR1 as SGHNT and CDR2 as YENEEA. CDR3: CASSLDPAGGANTGELFF. CDR3 in DNA: TGTGCCAGCAGCTTAGACCCTGCAGGGGGCGCGAACACCGGGGAGCTGTTTTTT.

By sample fraction, this clone is medium-sized. The V call is TRBV6-8, the J call TRBJ2-6; D tentatively fits TRBD1 or TRBD2 (6 bases each). The CDR3 consists of 18 residues. CDR1 is MNHGY, CDR2 SAAAGT, per germline. Deletions cut 2 bases from V and 2 bases from J, with 16 bases between. CDR3 DNA: TGTGCCAGCAGTTACGACCCCCTGGAGGGGGCTGGGGCCAACGTCCTGACTTTC. Protein: CASSYDPLEGAGANVLTF.

The CDR3 nucleotides are TGTGCCAGCAGCTTAGACGGGAGGGCCTACAATGAGCAGTTCTTC. This codes for CASSLDGRAYNEQFF. This chain joins TRBV11-3 and TRBJ2-1, with TRBD2 matching over 8 bases. V shed 0 bases, J shed 2 bases, and the junction held 0 bases outside the gene matches. Germline V gene data show CDR1 as SGHNT and CDR2 as YENEEA. The CDR3 has 15 amino acids. The variable domain in full, completed from reference TRBV11-3 and TRBJ2-1, reads EAGVVQSPRYKIIEKKQPVAFWCNPISGHNTLYWYLQNLGQGPELLIRYENEEAVDDSQLPKDRFSAERLKGVDSTLKIQPAELGDSAVYLCASSLDGRAYNEQFFGPGTRLTVL.

This clone was detected a few times. The sequenced fragment ends 1 residue before the CDR3 boundary, so the rest is inferred from the germline J gene. The chain links TRBV6-1 to TRBJ2-7; D gene unclear. Germline V gives CDR1 MNHNS, CDR2 SASEGT. The V end was cut by 1 base, the J end by 1 base, with 11 bases between. The CDR3 has 15 residues. CDR3 bases read: TGTGCCAGCAGTGAAGAGAAAGCCCCATCCTACGAGCAGTAC. It translates to CASSEEKAPSYEQY. The whole CDR3 region reads CASSEEKAPSYEQYF.

This sequence joins TRBV6-8 and TRBJ2-1, with 10 bases matching TRBD2. Germline trimming cut 10 bases from V and 6 bases from J; bases unmatched to any gene: 12. This CDR3 comprises 15 residues. Germline V gives CDR1 MNHGY, CDR2 SAAAGT. The CDR3 nucleotides read TGTGCCATCGATGACTTAGCGGGAGGCTCCAATGAGCAGTTCTTC. Protein product: CAIDDLAGGSNEQFF.

The CDR3 protein is CASSRRANEQFF. In DNA, the CDR3 is TGTGCCAGCAGCCGACGAGCGAATGAGCAGTTCTTC. The chain carries TRBV6-8 and TRBJ2-1; D gene uncertain. The CDR3 sequence is 12 residues long. Trimming stripped 6 bases from V and 7 bases from J, with 10 bases between. Per the germline V gene, CDR1 is MNHGY and CDR2 is SAAAGT.

This clone showed up just a few times. The chain couples TRBV11-3 to TRBJ2-5; D perhaps matches TRBD2 (5 bases). The CDR3 contains 16 residues. Germline V gives CDR1 SGHNT, CDR2 YENEEA. With 1 base removed from V and 5 bases from J, the gap between germline ends came to 17 bases. CDR3 sequence: CASSLGSTRSRETQYF. The CDR3 nucleotides are TGTGCCAGCAGCTTAGGGAGTACTAGGAGCCGGGAGACCCAGTACTTC.